This T cell receptor (beta chain) is from a study of blood T cells in healthy people across ages. Study-wide context: Every two T cells gave about one barcoded beta molecule via template switching.

Using a J-beta primer mix together with a sample-barcoded 5' primer, a second PCR was run for about 6 to 12 cycles. TCRdb re-analysed the 5' RACE reads in MiXCR, keeping a single row per CDR3 protein. The repertoire holds some 640,000 distinct CDR3 sequences, with around 45% as singletons. Overall study findings and caveats: Not knowing donor CMV status may have confounded expanded clonotype changes.

The germline V and J ends were trimmed by 0 bases and 1 base, with 10 bases remaining between them. Germline V CDR1 and CDR2: SGHTA, FQGNSA. The length of the CDR3 is 15 residues. Samples each had at least 5.5 micrograms of total RNA extracted. This clonotype has a handful of counts. Its specificity is unknown. Sequenced input: blood. V is TRBV7-2 and J is TRBJ2-7; the D gene is possibly TRBD2 (6 bases). The origin of this receptor is an older woman in good health. The CDR3 loop reads CASSLAWGLSYEQYF. The CDR3 DNA reads as TGTGCCAGCAGCTTAGCGTGGGGACTTTCCTACGAGCAGTACTTC.